The next 23 T cell receptor beta chains were all read from a single sample in a study of CD8+ T cells in alopecia areata. After isolation, RNA underwent reverse transcription to generate cDNA as the sequencing template. Clones were sequenced by immunoSEQ multiplex PCR, and TCRdb holds only the in-frame ones, with some missing. The sample holds about 150,000 clones, 47% seen once. The sample was CD4+ T cells sorted from blood. The receptors stem from a human donor with alopecia areata.

For the CDR3, the DNA is TGCAGCCCCAAAGGGTACGGGACGGAGAACACTGAAGCTTTCTTT. Protein sequence: CSPKGYGTENTEAFF. The V call is TRBV29-1, the J call TRBJ1-1; TRBD1 is a possible D gene (5 bases). Germline assignment: CDR1 SQVTM and CDR2 ANQGSEA. Trimming took 8 bases from V and 1 from J, leaving 20 bases between them. CDR3 length: 15 amino acids. Together with reference TRBV29-1 and TRBJ1-1, the CDR3 gives the full variable domain: SAVISQKPSRDICQRGTSLTIQCQVDSQVTMMFWYRQQPGQSLTLIATANQGSEATYESGFVIDKFPISRPNLTFSTLTVSNMSPEDSSIYLCSPKGYGTENTEAFFGQGTRLTVV.

V is TRBV2 and J is TRBJ2-5; a weak D match, TRBD2 (6 bases). V shed 5 bases and J shed 2 bases, with 15 bases lying between them. The germline V gene has CDR1 SNHLY and CDR2 FYNNEI. CDR3 length equals 15 residues. The CDR3 region is CASSWDLGKQETQYF. DNA for the CDR3: TGTGCCAGCAGTTGGGACTTGGGTAAACAAGAGACCCAGTACTTC.

This chain links TRBV29-1 with TRBJ2-3; 7 positions agree with TRBD2. Germline V CDR1 and CDR2: SQVTM, ANQGSEA. V was pared by 3 bases and J by 2 bases, with 11 bases of the junction left unmatched. CDR3 length: 16 residues. CDR3 residues: CSVDYSPRDYTDTQYF. The CDR3 nucleotides read TGCAGCGTTGATTACTCCCCTCGGGACTACACAGATACGCAGTATTTT.

The chain employs TRBV5-1 and TRBJ2-5; TRBD1 matches at 8 bases. This CDR3 region has 16 residues. The ends lost 6 bases at V and 4 bases at J; junction bases unmatched: 14. Germline-derived CDR1 and CDR2 are SGHRS and YFSETQ. CDR3 bases: TGCGCCAGCAAGACAGGGGTAGGGGCACCGGGAGAGACCCAGTACTTC. This translates into CASKTGVGAPGETQYF.

This clone appeared a few times. The chain couples TRBV11-2 to TRBJ2-5, with a weak D call TRBD1 (5 bases). V was shortened by 5 bases and J by 5 bases, with 12 bases between the two germline ends. Germline V CDR1 and CDR2: SGHAT, FQNNGV. The CDR3 consists of 13 residues. The CDR3: CASSQTQGETQYF. As DNA, the CDR3 is TGTGCCAGCAGCCAGACCCAGGGCGAGACCCAGTACTTC.

Concerning this clone: One end of the junction fails to match germline, which may point to a read error. The J gene is TRBJ2-5, the V gene TRBV29-1; no clear D. The assigned J gene may be wrong: the sequence end matches TRBJ2-7 better. The CDR3 extends over 13 amino acids. Germline-derived CDR1 and CDR2 are SQVTM and ANQGSEA. The CDR3 DNA follows: TGCAACGTTGAAGGCGGACGGAGCTACGAGCAGTACTTC. This encodes CNVEGGRSYEQYF.

This clone has just one count. The chain recombines TRBV27 with TRBJ2-7; TRBD1 or TRBD2 may be the D gene (6 bases each). CDR3 length: 14 residues. Germline V gene sequence: CDR1 MNHEY, CDR2 SMNVEV (reference sequence). Trimming shortened V by 5 bases and J by 2 bases, and 13 bases separated the two germline ends. This chain's CDR3 is CASSHRGGTYEQYF. CDR3 DNA: TGTGCCAGCAGTCATAGAGGGGGGACCTACGAGCAGTACTTC.

This rearrangement joins TRBV29-1 to TRBJ2-1; the D is unclear. V lost 6 bases, J lost 8 bases, and 11 bases lay in between. Germline values: CDR1 SQVTM, CDR2 ANQGSEA. CDR3 length equals 11 residues. The CDR3 DNA sequence: TGCAGCGTAGAGAAAAACCATGAGCAGTTCTTC. Translating gives CSVEKNHEQFF.

This chain uses TRBV25-1 with TRBJ1-1, with 9 bases aligning to TRBD1. V lost 3 bases, J lost 5 bases, and 7 bases stayed unmatched. Germline V gene sequence: CDR1 MGHDK, CDR2 SYGVNS. The CDR3 covers 15 residues. CDR3 sequence (DNA): TGTGCCAGCAGTGATCCGGGACAGGGTTCAACTGAAGCTTTCTTT. It is translated as CASSDPGQGSTEAFF.

This clone has just one count. The genes are TRBV25-1 and TRBJ2-7, with 8 bases matching TRBD2. J gave up 5 bases and V 4 bases, and 10 bases lay outside the gene matches. This CDR3 contains 15 residues. CDR1 MGHDK and CDR2 SYGVNS come from the germline V gene. CDR3 coding DNA: TGTGCCAGCAGTGCCCAAGGACTAGCACCCGACGAGCAGTACTTC. As protein: CASSAQGLAPDEQYF.

This rearrangement joins TRBV19 to TRBJ2-1, with 12 bases matching TRBD2. V shed 8 bases and J 7 bases; nucleotides not matched to a gene: 3. This CDR3 has 13 residues. Per the germline V gene, CDR1 is LNHDA and CDR2 is SQIVND (reference sequence). CDR3 region: CASRLAGANEQFF. In nucleotides, the CDR3 is TGTGCCAGTCGACTAGCGGGAGCGAATGAGCAGTTCTTC.

The J gene is TRBJ2-7, the V gene TRBV28; 12 positions match TRBD2. Germline lookup yields CDR1 MDHEN and CDR2 SYDVKM. Trimming took 6 bases from V and 6 from J; bases not matched to a gene: 6. The CDR3 length is 14 residues. CDR3 bases: TGTGCCAGCAGCGGGACTAGCGGGCCCCTCGAGCAGTACTTC. This codes for CASSGTSGPLEQYF.

This clone was seen only once. This chain joins TRBV30 and TRBJ2-1; 8 nucleotides agree with TRBD2. The germline V gene has CDR1 GTSNPN and CDR2 SVGIG (reference sequence). Losses at the gene ends were 2 bases for V and 5 bases for J; bases not matched to a gene: 5. The CDR3 runs 14 residues. CDR3 region: CAWSLRLANNEQFF. The CDR3 DNA reads TGTGCCTGGAGTCTAAGACTAGCGAACAATGAGCAGTTCTTC. Full variable domain (remainder filled in from reference TRBV30 and TRBJ2-1): SQTIHQWPATLVQPVGSPLSLECTVEGTSNPNLYWYRQAAGRGLQLLFYSVGIGQISSEVPQNLSASRPQDRQFILSSKKLLLSDSGFYLCAWSLRLANNEQFFGPGTRLTVL.

The chain carries TRBV5-1 and TRBJ1-2; TRBD1 aligns across 12 bases. With V trimmed by 4 bases and J by 7 bases, 5 bases remained unmatched. CDR3 length equals 14 residues. Looked up from germline, CDR1 is SGHRS and CDR2 is YFSETQ. Here the CDR3 DNA reads TGCGCCAGCAGCGGGACAGGGGGCCCACGTGGCTACACCTTC. Its protein product is CASSGTGGPRGYTF.

In DNA form, the CDR3 reads TGTGCCAGCAGCTTAGTTAGTCTAGCGGGAGACGAGCAGTACTTC. It is translated as CASSLVSLAGDEQYF. The J gene is TRBJ2-7, the V gene TRBV7-6, with 10 bases lining up with TRBD2. V was pared by 1 base and J by 5 bases, with 5 bases of the junction left unmatched. This CDR3 region has 15 residues. Germline V CDR1 and CDR2: SGHVS, FNYEAQ.

This clone has just one count. J is TRBJ2-3 and V is TRBV30; tentative D call: TRBD2 (5 bases). CDR3 length: 14 amino acids. Between the trimmed V and J ends, which lost 2 bases and 4 bases, there was a span of 13 bases. CDR1 and CDR2 (germline): GTSNPN, SVGIG (reference sequence). The CDR3 protein is CAWSTRGFADTQYF. The CDR3 region has the DNA TGTGCCTGGAGTACGCGAGGGTTCGCAGATACGCAGTATTTT.

For this clone: Other DNA sequences in this sample translate to the same CDR3. V gene TRBV29-1 combines with J gene TRBJ2-7; 7 bases line up with TRBD1. Trimming at V came to 5 bases and at J to 3 bases, leaving 7 bases not matched to a gene. The CDR3 contains 13 residues. Germline V gene data show CDR1 as SQVTM and CDR2 as ANQGSEA. The CDR3 DNA reads as TGCAGCGTTTCCGGGACAGCAATCTACGAGCAGTACTTC. Amino acids: CSVSGTAIYEQYF.

This clone was seen only a few times. This chain connects TRBV29-1 to TRBJ2-3; 12 bases align to TRBD2. Germline V gene sequence: CDR1 SQVTM, CDR2 ANQGSEA. The trim removed 3 bases at V and 3 bases at J, leaving 4 bases unmatched. The CDR3 runs 15 residues. The CDR3 DNA is TGCAGCGTTGAGTCGCTAGCGGGAGGGACAGATACGCAGTATTTT. As protein: CSVESLAGGTDTQYF.

The gene calls are TRBV5-1 and TRBJ2-1, with 7 nucleotides matching TRBD1. V gave up 0 bases and J gave up 4 bases; unmatched junction bases: 4. The CDR3 consists of 15 residues. Looked up from germline, CDR1 is SGHRS and CDR2 is YFSETQ. CDR3: CASSLVPDRYNEQFF. The CDR3 nucleotides read TGCGCCAGCAGCTTGGTTCCGGACAGGTACAATGAGCAGTTCTTC.

The chain has TRBV28 and TRBJ2-5; D not resolved. The CDR3 has 13 residues. V lost 5 bases and J lost 2, with 9 bases in between. The V gene's germline CDR1 is MDHEN and CDR2 SYDVKM. The CDR3 DNA sequence: TGTGCCAGCAGTCTCCCCCAGCAAGAGACCCAGTACTTC. This translates into CASSLPQQETQYF.

The CDR3 nucleotides read TGTGCCAGCAGCTTAGCCATGGGTTACTATGGCTACACCTTC. This sequence encodes CASSLAMGYYGYTF. J is TRBJ1-2 and V is TRBV7-9; no clear D. This CDR3 region has 14 residues. The germline V and J ends were trimmed by 0 bases and 3 bases, with 8 bases remaining between them. Germline lookup yields CDR1 SEHNR and CDR2 FQNEAQ (reference sequence).

V gene TRBV27 combines with J gene TRBJ2-1, with 12 bases that match TRBD2. This CDR3 has 15 amino acids. With 5 bases clipped from V and 5 bases from J, the junction kept 4 bases outside the gene matches. CDR1 is MNHEY and CDR2 is SMNVEV in the germline V gene (reference sequence). The CDR3 coding sequence is TGTGCCAGCAGTCTGTGGACTAGCGGGAACAATGAGCAGTTCTTC. Translation gives CASSLWTSGNNEQFF.

This rearrangement joins TRBV5-6 to TRBJ1-2; D unclear. The CDR3 sequence is 13 residues long. Germline CDR1 SGHDT, CDR2 YYEEEE. Deletions cut 0 bases from V and 6 bases from J, with 9 bases between. The CDR3 loop is CASSLGAVDGYTF. The CDR3 DNA is TGTGCCAGCAGCTTGGGTGCCGTGGATGGCTACACCTTC.